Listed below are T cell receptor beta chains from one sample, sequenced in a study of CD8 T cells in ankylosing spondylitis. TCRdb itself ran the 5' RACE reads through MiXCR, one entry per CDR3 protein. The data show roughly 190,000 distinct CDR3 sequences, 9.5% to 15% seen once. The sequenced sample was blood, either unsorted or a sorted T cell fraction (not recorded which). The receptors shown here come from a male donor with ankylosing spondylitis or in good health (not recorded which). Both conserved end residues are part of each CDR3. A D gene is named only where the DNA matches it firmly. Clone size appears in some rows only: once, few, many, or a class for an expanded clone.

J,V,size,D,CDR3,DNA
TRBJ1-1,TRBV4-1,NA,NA,CASSTVHSKWTEAFF,TGCGCCAGCAGCACTGTGCACTCAAAATGGACTGAAGCTTTCTTT
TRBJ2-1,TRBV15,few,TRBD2,CATSSLQGDSGGSIYNEQFF,TGTGCCACCAGCAGCTTGCAGGGTGATAGCGGGGGGTCTATTTACAATGAGCAGTTCTTC
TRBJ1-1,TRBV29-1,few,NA,CSVVEDTEAFF,TGCAGCGTTGTAGAAGACACTGAAGCTTTCTTT
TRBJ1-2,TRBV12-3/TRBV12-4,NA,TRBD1,CAPYLGQGGLGGYTF,TGTGCCCCCTATTTGGGACAGGGTGGTCTGGGTGGCTACACCTTC
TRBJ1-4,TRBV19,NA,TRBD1,CASSQDRGNEKLFF,TGTGCCAGTAGCCAGGACAGGGGGAATGAAAAACTGTTTTTT
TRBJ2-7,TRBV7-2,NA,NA,CASSLTPSGTYEQYF,TGTGCCAGCAGCTTAACCCCCAGCGGTACTTACGAGCAGTACTTC
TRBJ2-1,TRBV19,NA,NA,CASSIEVAYNEQFF,TGTGCCAGTAGTATAGAGGTCGCCTACAATGAGCAGTTCTTC
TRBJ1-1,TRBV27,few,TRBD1,CASSLGTAVWDTEAFF,TGTGCCAGCAGTTTAGGGACAGCGGTTTGGGACACTGAAGCTTTCTTT
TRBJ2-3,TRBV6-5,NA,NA,CASSYSILGGAQTDTQYF,TGTGCCAGCAGTTACTCGATACTTGGGGGGGCCCAAACAGATACGCAGTATTTT
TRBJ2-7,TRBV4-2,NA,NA,CASSQEEGSYEQYF,TGTGCCAGCAGCCAAGAAGAGGGATCCTACGAGCAGTACTTC
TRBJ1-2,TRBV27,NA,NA,CASSLRGQPYGYTF,TGTGCCAGCAGTTTGCGAGGACAGCCCTATGGCTACACCTTC
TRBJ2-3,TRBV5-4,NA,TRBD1,CASSFFVGGGTDTQYF,TGTGCCAGCAGCTTTTTCGTAGGGGGCGGGACAGATACGCAGTATTTT
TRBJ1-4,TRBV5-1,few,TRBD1,CASSPGQGAEKLFF,TGCGCCAGCAGCCCGGGACAGGGGGCAGAAAAACTGTTTTTT
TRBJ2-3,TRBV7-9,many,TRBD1,CASSLDRVDGDTQYF,TGTGCCAGCAGCCTGGACAGGGTGGACGGAGATACGCAGTATTTT
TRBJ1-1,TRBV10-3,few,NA,CAIRRGTEAFF,TGTGCCATCAGGCGGGGAACTGAAGCTTTCTTT
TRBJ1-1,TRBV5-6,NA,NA,CASSLDPAPEAFF,TGTGCCAGCAGCTTGGACCCCGCCCCTGAAGCTTTCTTT
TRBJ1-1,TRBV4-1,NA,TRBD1,CASSPRGLTNTEAFF,TGCGCCAGCAGCCCGAGGGGGCTGACGAACACTGAAGCTTTCTTT
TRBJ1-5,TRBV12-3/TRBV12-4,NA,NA,CASSLGRPPIADQPQHF,TGTGCCAGCAGTTTAGGCAGGCCCCCTATAGCGGATCAGCCCCAGCATTTT
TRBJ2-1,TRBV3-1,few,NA,CASSPILGTHNEQFF,TGTGCCAGCAGCCCAATACTAGGGACTCACAATGAGCAGTTCTTC
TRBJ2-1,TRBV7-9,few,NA,CASSLDRSEQFF,TGTGCCAGCAGCTTAGATAGAAGTGAGCAGTTCTTC
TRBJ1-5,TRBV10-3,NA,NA,CAISDKSGLQPQHF,TGTGCCATCAGTGATAAATCAGGTTTACAGCCCCAGCATTTT
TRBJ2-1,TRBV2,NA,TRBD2,CASSRGGGDEQFF,TGTGCCAGCAGTCGCGGGGGTGGCGATGAGCAGTTCTTC
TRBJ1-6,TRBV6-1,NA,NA,CASSEVPGIGGNSPLHF,TGTGCCAGCAGTGAAGTGCCGGGGATCGGTGGGAATTCACCCCTCCACTTT
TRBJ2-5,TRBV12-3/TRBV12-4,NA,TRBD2,CASSLTSGRFQETQYF,TGTGCCAGCAGTTTAACTAGCGGGAGGTTCCAAGAGACCCAGTACTTC
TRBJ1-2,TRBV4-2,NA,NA,CASSQEGGSRNGYTF,TGTGCCAGCAGCCAAGAGGGGGGCAGTAGGAATGGCTACACCTTC
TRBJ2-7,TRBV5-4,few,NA,CASSLSVGLSSYEQYF,TGTGCCAGCAGCTTGTCTGTAGGGCTTAGCTCCTACGAGCAGTACTTC
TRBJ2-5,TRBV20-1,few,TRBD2,CSARDPTSSQETQYF,TGCAGTGCTAGAGACCCGACTAGCTCCCAAGAGACCCAGTACTTC
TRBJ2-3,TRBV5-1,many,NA,CASSLKRSHTDTQYF,TGCGCCAGCAGCTTGAAGCGGTCACACACAGATACGCAGTATTTT
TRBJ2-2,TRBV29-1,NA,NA,CSVGVLGTGELFF,TGCAGCGTTGGAGTACTCGGCACCGGGGAGCTGTTTTTT
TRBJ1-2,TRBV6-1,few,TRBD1,CASFKRTGSNYGYTF,TGTGCCAGCTTTAAACGGACAGGATCTAACTATGGCTACACCTTC